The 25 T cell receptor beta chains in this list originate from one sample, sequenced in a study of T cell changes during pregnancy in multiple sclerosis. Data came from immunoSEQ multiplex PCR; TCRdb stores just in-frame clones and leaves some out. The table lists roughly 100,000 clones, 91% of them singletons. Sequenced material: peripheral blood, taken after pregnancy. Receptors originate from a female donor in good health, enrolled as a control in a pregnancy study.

The DNA for the CDR3 is TGTGCCAGCAGTCTCCCGACAGGGATGAAGAACACTGAAGCTTTCTTT. It encodes CASSLPTGMKNTEAFF. J is TRBJ1-1 and V is TRBV28, with 7 bases that match TRBD1. Germline CDR1 MDHEN, CDR2 SYDVKM. The CDR3 is made up of 16 amino acids. The trim removed 5 bases at V and 1 base at J, leaving 10 bases unmatched. Looking up the rest from reference TRBV28 and TRBJ1-1 gives the full variable domain: DVKVTQSSRYLVKRTGEKVFLECVQDMDHENMFWYRQDPGLGLRLIYFSYDVKMKEKGDIPEGYSVSREKKERFSLILESASTNQTSMYLCASSLPTGMKNTEAFFGQGTRLTVV.

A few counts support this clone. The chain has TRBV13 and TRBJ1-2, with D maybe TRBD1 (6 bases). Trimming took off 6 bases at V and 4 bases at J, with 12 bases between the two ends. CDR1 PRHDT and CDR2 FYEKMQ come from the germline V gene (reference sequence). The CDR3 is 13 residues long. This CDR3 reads CASSDTGTYGYTF. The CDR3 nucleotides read TGTGCCAGCAGTGACACAGGGACCTATGGCTACACCTTC.

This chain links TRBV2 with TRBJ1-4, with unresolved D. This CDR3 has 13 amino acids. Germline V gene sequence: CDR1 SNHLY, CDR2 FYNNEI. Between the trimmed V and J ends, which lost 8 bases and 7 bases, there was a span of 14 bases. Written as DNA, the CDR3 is TGTGCCAGCGATCCGGAGCGAAGTGAAAAACTGTTTTTT. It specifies CASDPERSEKLFF. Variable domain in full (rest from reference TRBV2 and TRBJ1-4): EPEVTQTPSHQVTQMGQEVILRCVPISNHLYFYWYRQILGQKVEFLVSFYNNEISEKSEIFDDQFSVERPDGSNFTLKIRSTKLEDSAMYFCASDPERSEKLFFGSGTQLSVL.

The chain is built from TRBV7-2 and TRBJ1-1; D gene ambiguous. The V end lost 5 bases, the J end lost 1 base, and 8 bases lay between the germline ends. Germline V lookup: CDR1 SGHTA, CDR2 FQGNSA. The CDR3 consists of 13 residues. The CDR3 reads CASSQTRNTEAFF. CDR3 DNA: TGTGCCAGCAGCCAGACACGGAACACTGAAGCTTTCTTT.

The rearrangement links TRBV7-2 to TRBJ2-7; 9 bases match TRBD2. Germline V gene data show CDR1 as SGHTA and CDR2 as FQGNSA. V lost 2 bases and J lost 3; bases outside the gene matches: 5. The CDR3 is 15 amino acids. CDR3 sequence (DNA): TGTGCCAGCAGCTTATCGGCTAGCGGGGACTACGAGCAGTACTTC. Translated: CASSLSASGDYEQYF.

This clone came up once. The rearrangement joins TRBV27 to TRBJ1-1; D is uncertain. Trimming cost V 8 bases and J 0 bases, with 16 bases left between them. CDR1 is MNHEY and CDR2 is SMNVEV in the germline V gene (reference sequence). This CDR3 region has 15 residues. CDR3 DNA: TGTGCCAGCGGGTTTAACAGTAGGTTGAACACTGAAGCTTTCTTT. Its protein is CASGFNSRLNTEAFF.

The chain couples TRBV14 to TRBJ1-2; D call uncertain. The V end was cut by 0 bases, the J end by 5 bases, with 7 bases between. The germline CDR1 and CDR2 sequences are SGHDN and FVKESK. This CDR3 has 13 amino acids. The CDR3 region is CASSQDLRYGYTF. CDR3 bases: TGTGCCAGCAGCCAAGATTTGCGGTATGGCTACACCTTC. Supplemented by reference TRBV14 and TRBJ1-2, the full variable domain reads EAGVTQFPSHSVIEKGQTVTLRCDPISGHDNLYWYRRVMGKEIKFLLHFVKESKQDESGMPNNRFLAERTGGTYSTLKVQPAELEDSGVYFCASSQDLRYGYTFGSGTRLTVV.

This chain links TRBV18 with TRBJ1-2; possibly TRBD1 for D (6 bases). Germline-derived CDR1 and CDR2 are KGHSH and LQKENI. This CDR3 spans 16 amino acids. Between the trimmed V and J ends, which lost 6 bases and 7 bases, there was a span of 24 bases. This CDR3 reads CASSSNSQGQTSGYTF. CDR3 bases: TGTGCCAGCTCCTCAAACTCCCAAGGACAGACCTCTGGCTACACCTTC.

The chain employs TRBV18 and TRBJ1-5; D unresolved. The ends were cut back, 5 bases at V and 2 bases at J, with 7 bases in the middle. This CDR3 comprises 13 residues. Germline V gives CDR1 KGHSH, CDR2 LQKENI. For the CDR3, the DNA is TGTGCCAGCTCAGAGGGCCGCAATCAGCCCCAGCATTTT. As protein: CASSEGRNQPQHF.

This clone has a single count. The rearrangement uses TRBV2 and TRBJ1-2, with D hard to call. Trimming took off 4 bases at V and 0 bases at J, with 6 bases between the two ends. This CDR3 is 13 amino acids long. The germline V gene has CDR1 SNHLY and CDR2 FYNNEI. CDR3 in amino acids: CASSGGANYGYTF. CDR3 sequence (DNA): TGTGCCAGCAGTGGAGGTGCTAACTATGGCTACACCTTC. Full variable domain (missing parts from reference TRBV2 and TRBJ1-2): EPEVTQTPSHQVTQMGQEVILRCVPISNHLYFYWYRQILGQKVEFLVSFYNNEISEKSEIFDDQFSVERPDGSNFTLKIRSTKLEDSAMYFCASSGGANYGYTFGSGTRLTVV.

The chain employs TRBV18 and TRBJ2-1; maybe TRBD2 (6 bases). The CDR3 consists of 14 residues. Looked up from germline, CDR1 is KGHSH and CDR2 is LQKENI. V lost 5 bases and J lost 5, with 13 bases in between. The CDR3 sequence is CASSDQRGNNEQFF. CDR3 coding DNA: TGTGCCAGCTCAGACCAACGCGGGAACAATGAGCAGTTCTTC.

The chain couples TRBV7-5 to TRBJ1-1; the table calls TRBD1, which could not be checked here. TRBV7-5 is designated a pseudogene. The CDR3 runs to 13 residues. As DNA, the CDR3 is TGTGCCAGCAGTCCAACAGGGGAGACTGAAGCTTTCTTT. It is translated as CASSPTGETEAFF.

The CDR3 reads CASSIQSTGVHGYTF. The CDR3 region has the DNA TGTGCCAGCAGCATTCAATCGACAGGGGTGCATGGCTACACCTTC. The chain has TRBV5-6 and TRBJ1-2; TRBD1 agrees at 8 bases. CDR3 length equals 15 residues. V lost 4 bases to trimming and J lost 6 bases; unmatched junction nucleotides: 11. The germline gives CDR1 SGHDT, CDR2 YYEEEE.

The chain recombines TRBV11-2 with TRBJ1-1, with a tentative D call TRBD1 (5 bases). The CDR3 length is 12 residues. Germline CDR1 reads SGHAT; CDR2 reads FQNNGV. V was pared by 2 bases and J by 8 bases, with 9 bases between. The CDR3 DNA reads TGTGCCAGCAGCTTAAGGGGTCGGGAAGCTTTCTTT. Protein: CASSLRGREAFF. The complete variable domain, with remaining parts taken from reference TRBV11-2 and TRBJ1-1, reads EAGVAQSPRYKIIEKRQSVAFWCNPISGHATLYWYQQILGQGPKLLIQFQNNGVVDDSQLPKDRFSAERLKGVDSTLKIQPAKLEDSAVYLCASSLRGREAFFGQGTRLTVV.

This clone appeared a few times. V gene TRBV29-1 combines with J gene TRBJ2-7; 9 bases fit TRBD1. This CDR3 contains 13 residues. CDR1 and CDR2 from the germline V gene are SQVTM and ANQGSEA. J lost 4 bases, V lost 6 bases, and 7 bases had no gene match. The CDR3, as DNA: TGCAGCGTCTTCACAGGGGGCCGGTACGAGCAGTACTTC. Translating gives CSVFTGGRYEQYF.

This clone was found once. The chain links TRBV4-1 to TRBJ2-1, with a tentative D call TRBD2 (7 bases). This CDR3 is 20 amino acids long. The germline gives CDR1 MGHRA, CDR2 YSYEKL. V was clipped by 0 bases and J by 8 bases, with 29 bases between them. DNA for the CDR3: TGCGCCAGCAGCCAAGATCGATCATTTATGGGGGGGGCGTTCTTGGATGAGCAGTTCTTC. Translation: CASSQDRSFMGGAFLDEQFF.

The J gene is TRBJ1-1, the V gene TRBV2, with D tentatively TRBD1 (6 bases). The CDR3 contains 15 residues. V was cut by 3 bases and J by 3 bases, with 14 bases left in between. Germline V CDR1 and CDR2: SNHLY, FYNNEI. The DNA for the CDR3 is TGTGCCAGCAGTGAGGTAGGCAGGGGATACACTGAAGCTTTCTTT. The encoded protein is CASSEVGRGYTEAFF.

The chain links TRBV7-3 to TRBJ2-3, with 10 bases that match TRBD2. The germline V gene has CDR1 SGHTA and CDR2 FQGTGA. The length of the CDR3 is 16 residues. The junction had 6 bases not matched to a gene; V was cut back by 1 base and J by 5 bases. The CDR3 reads CASSLMLGTSVDTQYF. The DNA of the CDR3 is TGTGCCAGCAGCTTAATGCTGGGGACTAGCGTAGATACGCAGTATTTT.

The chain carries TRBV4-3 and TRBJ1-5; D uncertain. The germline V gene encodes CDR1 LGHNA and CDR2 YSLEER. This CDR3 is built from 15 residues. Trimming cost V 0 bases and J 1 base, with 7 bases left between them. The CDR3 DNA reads TGCGCCAGCAGCCAAGAATTCAGGAGCAATCAGCCCCAGCATTTT. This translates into CASSQEFRSNQPQHF.

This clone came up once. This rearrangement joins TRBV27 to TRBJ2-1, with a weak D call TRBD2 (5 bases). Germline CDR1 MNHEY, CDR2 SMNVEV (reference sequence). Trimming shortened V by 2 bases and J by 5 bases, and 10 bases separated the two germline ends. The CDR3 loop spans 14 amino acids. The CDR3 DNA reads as TGTGCCAGCAGTTTAAATGGAGGAAACAATGAGCAGTTCTTC. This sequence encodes CASSLNGGNNEQFF.

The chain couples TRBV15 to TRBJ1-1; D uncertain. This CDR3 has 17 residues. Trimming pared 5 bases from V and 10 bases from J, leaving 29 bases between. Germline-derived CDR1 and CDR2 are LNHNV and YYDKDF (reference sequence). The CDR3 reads CATSAPEPITSSPSAFF. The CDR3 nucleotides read TGTGCCACCAGCGCTCCCGAACCAATTACGAGCTCTCCCTCAGCTTTCTTT.

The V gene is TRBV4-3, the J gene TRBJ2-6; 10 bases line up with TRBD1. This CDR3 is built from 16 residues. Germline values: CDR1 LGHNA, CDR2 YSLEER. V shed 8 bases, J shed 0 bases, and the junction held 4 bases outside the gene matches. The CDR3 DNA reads TGCGCCAGCTGCCGGGACAGGGGCTCTGGGGCCAACGTCCTGACTTTC. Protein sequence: CASCRDRGSGANVLTF.

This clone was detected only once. As DNA, the CDR3 is TGTGCCAGCAGCCATAACAGGGGAATGAACACTGAAGCTTTCTTT. It translates to CASSHNRGMNTEAFF. The chain couples TRBV14 to TRBJ1-1; 7 bases agree with TRBD1. The germline gives CDR1 SGHDN, CDR2 FVKESK. This CDR3 contains 15 residues. The V gene end was trimmed by 3 bases and the J gene end by 0 bases; junction bases not matched to a gene: 4. The entire variable domain, with the rest obtained from reference TRBV14 and TRBJ1-1, is as follows: EAGVTQFPSHSVIEKGQTVTLRCDPISGHDNLYWYRRVMGKEIKFLLHFVKESKQDESGMPNNRFLAERTGGTYSTLKVQPAELEDSGVYFCASSHNRGMNTEAFFGQGTRLTVV.

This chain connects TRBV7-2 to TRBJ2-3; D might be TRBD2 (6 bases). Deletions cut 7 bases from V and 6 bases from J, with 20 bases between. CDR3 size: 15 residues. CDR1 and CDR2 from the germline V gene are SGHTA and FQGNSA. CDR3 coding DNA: TGTGCCAGCACCCTGCAGGGAGGAGTGGGGGATACGCAGTATTTT. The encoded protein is CASTLQGGVGDTQYF.

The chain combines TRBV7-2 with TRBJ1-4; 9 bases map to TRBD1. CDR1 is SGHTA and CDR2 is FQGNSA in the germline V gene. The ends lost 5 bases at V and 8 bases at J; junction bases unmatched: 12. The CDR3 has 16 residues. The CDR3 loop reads CASSNRVGQGSEKLFF. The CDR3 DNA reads TGTGCCAGCAGCAACCGGGTGGGACAGGGCAGCGAAAAACTGTTTTTT.